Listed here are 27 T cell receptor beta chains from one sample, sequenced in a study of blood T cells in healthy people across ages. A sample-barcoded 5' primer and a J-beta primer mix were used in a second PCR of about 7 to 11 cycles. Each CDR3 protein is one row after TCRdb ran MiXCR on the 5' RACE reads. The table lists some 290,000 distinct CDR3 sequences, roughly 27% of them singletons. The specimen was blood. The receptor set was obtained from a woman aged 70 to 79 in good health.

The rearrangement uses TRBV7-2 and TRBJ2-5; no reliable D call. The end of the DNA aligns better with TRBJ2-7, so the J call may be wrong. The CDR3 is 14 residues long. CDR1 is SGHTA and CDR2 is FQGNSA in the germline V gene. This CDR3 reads CASSSIFSSYEQYF. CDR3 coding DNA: TGTGCCAGCAGCTCCATCTTCAGCTCCTACGAGCAGTACTTC.

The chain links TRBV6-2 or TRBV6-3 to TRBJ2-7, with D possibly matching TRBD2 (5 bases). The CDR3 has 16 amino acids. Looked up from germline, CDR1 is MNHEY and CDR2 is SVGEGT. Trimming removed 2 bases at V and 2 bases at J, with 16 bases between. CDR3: CASSYVTGKPTYEQYF. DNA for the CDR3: TGTGCCAGCAGTTACGTCACGGGGAAACCTACCTACGAGCAGTACTTC.

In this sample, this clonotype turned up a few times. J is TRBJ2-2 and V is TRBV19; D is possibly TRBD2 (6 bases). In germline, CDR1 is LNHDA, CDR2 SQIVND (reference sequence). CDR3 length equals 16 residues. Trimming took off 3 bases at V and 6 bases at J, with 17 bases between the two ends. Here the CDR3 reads CASSIAGSRPAGELFF. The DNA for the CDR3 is TGTGCCAGTAGTATTGCCGGGAGTAGGCCGGCCGGGGAGCTGTTTTTT.

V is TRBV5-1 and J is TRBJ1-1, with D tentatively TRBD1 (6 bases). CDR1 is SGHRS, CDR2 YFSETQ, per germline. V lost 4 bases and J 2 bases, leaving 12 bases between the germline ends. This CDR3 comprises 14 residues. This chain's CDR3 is CASSPWTANTEAFF. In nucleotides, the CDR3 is TGCGCCAGCAGCCCTTGGACAGCAAACACTGAAGCTTTCTTT.

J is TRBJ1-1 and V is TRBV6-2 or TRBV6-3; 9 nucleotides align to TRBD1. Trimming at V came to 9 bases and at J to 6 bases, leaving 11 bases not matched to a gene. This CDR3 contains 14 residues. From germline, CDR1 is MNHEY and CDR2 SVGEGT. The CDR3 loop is CASLQGAVRAEAFF. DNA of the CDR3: TGTGCCAGTCTACAGGGGGCCGTGAGAGCTGAAGCTTTCTTT.

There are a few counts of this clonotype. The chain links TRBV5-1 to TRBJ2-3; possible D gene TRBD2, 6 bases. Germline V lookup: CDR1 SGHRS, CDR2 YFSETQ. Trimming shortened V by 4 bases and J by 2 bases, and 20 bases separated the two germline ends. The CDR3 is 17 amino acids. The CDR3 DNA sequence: TGCGCCAGCAGCCCGCCCGCTTCTAGCGTGATCACAGATACGCAGTATTTT. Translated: CASSPPASSVITDTQYF.

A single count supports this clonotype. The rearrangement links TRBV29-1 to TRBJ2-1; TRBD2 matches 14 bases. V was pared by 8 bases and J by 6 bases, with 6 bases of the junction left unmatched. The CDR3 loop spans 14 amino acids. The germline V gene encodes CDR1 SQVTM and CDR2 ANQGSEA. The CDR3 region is CSIRLAGGVNEQFF. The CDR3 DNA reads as TGCAGCATTCGACTAGCGGGAGGGGTCAATGAGCAGTTCTTC.

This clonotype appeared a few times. CDR3 DNA: TGCAGTGCTAGAGAGACAGGGACTTACGAGCAGTACTTC. This sequence encodes CSARETGTYEQYF. The chain employs TRBV20-1 and TRBJ2-7; the D gene is possibly TRBD1 (7 bases). Germline CDR1 and CDR2: DFQATT and SNEGSKA (reference sequence). The CDR3 consists of 13 residues. The V end lost 0 bases, the J end lost 4 bases, and 10 bases lay between the germline ends.

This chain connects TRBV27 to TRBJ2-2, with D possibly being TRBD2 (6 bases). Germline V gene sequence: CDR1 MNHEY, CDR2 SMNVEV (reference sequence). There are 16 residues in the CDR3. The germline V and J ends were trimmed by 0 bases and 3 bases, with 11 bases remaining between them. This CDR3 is CASSLSMGLYTGELFF. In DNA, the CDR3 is TGTGCCAGCAGTTTATCAATGGGACTGTACACCGGGGAGCTGTTTTTT.

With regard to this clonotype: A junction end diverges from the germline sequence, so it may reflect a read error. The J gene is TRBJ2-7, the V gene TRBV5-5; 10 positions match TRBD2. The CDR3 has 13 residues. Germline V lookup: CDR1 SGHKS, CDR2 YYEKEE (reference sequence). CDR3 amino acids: CASSYGLAGDRHF. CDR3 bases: TGTGCCAGCAGCTATGGGCTAGCGGGAGACAGGCACTTC.

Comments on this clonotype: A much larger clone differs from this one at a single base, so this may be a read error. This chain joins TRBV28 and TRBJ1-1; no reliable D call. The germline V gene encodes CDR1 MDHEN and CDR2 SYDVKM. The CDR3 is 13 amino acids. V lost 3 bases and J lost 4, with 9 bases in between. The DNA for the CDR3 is TGTGCCAGCAGTTTTGCCAGTTTCACTGAAGCTTTCTTT. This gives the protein CASSFASFTEAFF. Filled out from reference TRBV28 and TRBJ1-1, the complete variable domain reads DVKVTQSSRYLVKRTGEKVFLECVQDMDHENMFWYRQDPGLGLRLIYFSYDVKMKEKGDIPEGYSVSREKKERFSLILESASTNQTSMYLCASSFASFTEAFFGQGTRLTVV.

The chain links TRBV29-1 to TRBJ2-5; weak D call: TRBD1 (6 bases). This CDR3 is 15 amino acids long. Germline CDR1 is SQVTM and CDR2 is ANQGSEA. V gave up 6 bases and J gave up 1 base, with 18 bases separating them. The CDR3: CSVIDNTGSQETQYF. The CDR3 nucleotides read TGCAGCGTCATCGATAATACAGGGTCCCAAGAGACCCAGTACTTC. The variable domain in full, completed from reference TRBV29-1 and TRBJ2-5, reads SAVISQKPSRDICQRGTSLTIQCQVDSQVTMMFWYRQQPGQSLTLIATANQGSEATYESGFVIDKFPISRPNLTFSTLTVSNMSPEDSSIYLCSVIDNTGSQETQYFGPGTRLLVL.

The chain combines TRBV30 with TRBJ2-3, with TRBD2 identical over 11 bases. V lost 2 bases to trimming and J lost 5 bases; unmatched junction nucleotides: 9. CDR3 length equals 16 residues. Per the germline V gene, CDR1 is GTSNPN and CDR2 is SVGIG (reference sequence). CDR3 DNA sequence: TGTGCCTGGAGTACACGACTAGCGGGACGGAGAGATACGCAGTATTTT. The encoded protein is CAWSTRLAGRRDTQYF. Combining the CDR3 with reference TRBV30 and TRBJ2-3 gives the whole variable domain SQTIHQWPATLVQPVGSPLSLECTVEGTSNPNLYWYRQAAGRGLQLLFYSVGIGQISSEVPQNLSASRPQDRQFILSSKKLLLSDSGFYLCAWSTRLAGRRDTQYFGPGTRLTVL.

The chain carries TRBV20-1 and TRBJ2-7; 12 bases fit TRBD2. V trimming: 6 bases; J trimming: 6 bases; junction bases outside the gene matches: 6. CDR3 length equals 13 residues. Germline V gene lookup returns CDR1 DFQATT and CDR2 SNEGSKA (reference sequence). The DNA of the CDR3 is TGCAGTGCCCAGACTAGCGGGGGCGGCGAGCAGTACTTC. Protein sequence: CSAQTSGGGEQYF.

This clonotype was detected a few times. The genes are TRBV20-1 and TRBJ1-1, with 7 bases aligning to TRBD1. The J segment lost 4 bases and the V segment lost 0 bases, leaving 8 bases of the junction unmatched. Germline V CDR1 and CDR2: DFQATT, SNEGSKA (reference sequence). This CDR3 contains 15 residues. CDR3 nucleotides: TGCAGTGCTAGAGATCGTCCGACAGGGCCCACTGAAGCTTTCTTT. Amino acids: CSARDRPTGPTEAFF.

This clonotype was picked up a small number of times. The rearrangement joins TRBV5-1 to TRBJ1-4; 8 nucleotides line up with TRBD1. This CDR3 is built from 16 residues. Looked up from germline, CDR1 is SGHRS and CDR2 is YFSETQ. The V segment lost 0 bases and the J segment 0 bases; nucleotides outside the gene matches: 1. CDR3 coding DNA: TGCGCCAGCAGCTTGGACAGGGGGTCAACTAATGAAAAACTGTTTTTT. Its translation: CASSLDRGSTNEKLFF.

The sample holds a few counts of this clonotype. This CDR3 reads CSARSTGGPNEQFF. The DNA of the CDR3 is TGCAGTGCTAGATCTACGGGAGGACCGAATGAGCAGTTCTTC. The J gene is TRBJ2-5, the V gene TRBV20-1; 7 nucleotides line up with TRBD2. The closer fit of TRBJ2-1 to the DNA end suggests the J call may be wrong. The CDR3 consists of 14 residues. CDR1 is DFQATT and CDR2 is SNEGSKA in the germline V gene (reference sequence).

For the CDR3, the DNA is TGTGCCAGCAGCTTATTAGGGGCCATGACTGAAGCTTTCTTT. The encoded protein is CASSLLGAMTEAFF. The genes are TRBV7-2 and TRBJ1-1; possibly TRBD1 for D (5 bases). With 2 bases removed from V and 5 bases from J, the gap between germline ends came to 12 bases. Germline loops: CDR1 SGHTA, CDR2 FQGNSA. The CDR3 contains 14 residues.

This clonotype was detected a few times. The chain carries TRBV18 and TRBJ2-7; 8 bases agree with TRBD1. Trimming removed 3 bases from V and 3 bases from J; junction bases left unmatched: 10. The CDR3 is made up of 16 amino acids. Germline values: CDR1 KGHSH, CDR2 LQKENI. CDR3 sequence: CASSPTIGQGGYEQYF. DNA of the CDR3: TGTGCCAGCTCACCTACCATCGGACAGGGTGGCTACGAGCAGTACTTC.

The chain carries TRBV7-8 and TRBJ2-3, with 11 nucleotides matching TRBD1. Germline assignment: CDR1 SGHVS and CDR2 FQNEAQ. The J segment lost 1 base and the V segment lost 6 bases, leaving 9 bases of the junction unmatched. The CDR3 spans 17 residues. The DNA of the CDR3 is TGTGCCAGCAGTCTAAGGGGACAGGGGGTTGGCACAGATACGCAGTATTTT. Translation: CASSLRGQGVGTDTQYF. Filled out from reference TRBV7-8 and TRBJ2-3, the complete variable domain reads GAGVSQSPRYKVAKRGQDVALRCDPISGHVSLFWYQQALGQGPEFLTYFQNEAQLDKSGLPSDRFFAERPEGSVSTLKIQRTQQEDSAVYLCASSLRGQGVGTDTQYFGPGTRLTVL.

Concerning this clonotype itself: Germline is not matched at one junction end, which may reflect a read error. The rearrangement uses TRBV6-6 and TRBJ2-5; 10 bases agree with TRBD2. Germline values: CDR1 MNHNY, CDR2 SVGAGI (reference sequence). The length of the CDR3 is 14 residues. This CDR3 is CASSTSSGRETRYF. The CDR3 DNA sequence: TGTGCCAGCAGTACCTCTAGCGGGAGAGAGACCCGGTACTTC.

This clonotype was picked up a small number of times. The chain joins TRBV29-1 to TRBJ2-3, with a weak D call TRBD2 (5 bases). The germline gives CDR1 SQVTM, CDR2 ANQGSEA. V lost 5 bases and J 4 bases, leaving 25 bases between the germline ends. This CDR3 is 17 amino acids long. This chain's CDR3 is CSVQTPAFDHGADTQYF. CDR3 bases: TGCAGCGTTCAGACCCCGGCTTTTGACCACGGGGCAGATACGCAGTATTTT.

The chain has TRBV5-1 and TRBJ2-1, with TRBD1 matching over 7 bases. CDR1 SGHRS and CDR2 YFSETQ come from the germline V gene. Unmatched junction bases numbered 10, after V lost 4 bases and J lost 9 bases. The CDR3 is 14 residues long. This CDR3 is CASSPRQGNFEQFF. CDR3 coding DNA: TGCGCCAGCAGCCCTCGACAGGGCAACTTTGAGCAGTTCTTC.

The CDR3 protein is CASSLEAWINTDEQFF. In DNA form, the CDR3 reads TGCGCCAGCAGCTTGGAGGCGTGGATCAATACGGATGAGCAGTTCTTC. The chain is built from TRBV5-1 and TRBJ2-1; D unresolved. This CDR3 is 16 amino acids long. CDR1 is SGHRS, CDR2 YFSETQ, per germline. Trimming left V 0 bases short and J 8 bases short, with 18 bases between.

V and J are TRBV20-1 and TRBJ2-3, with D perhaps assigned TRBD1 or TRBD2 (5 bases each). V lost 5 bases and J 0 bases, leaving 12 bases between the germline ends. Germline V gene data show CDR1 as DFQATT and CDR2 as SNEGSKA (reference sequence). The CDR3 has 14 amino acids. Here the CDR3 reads CSAYGTASTDTQYF. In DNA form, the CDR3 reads TGCAGTGCTTACGGGACGGCCAGCACAGATACGCAGTATTTT.

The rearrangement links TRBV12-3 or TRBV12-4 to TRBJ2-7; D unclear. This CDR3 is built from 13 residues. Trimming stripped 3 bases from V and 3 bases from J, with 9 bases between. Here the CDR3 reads CASSFQRNYEQYF. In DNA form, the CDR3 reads TGTGCCAGCAGTTTTCAGAGGAACTACGAGCAGTACTTC.

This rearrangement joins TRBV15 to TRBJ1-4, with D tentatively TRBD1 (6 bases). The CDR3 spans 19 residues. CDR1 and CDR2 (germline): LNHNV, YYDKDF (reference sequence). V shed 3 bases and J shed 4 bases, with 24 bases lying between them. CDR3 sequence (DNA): TGTGCCACCAGCAGGAGAAGCGGGTCCGCGGAGGGACATAATGAAAAACTGTTTTTT. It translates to CATSRRSGSAEGHNEKLFF.